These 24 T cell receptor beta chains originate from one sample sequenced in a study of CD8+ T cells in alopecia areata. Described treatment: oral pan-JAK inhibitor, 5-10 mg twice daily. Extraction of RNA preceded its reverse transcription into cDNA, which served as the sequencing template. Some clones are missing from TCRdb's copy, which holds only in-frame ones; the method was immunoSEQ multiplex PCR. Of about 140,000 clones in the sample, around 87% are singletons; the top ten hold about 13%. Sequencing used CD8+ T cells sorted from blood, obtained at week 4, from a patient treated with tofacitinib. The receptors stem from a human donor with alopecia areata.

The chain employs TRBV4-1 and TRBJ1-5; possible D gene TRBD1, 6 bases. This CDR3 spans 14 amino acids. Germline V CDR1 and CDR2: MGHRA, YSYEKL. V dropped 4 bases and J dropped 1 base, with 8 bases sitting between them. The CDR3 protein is CASSLQGSNQPQHF. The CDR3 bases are TGCGCCAGCAGCCTACAGGGCAGCAATCAGCCCCAGCATTTT.

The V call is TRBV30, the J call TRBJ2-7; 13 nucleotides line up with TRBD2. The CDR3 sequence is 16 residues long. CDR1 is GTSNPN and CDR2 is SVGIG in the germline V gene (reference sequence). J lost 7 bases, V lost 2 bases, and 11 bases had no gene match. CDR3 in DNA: TGTGCCTGGAGTTCACCGGGACTAGCGGGAAGATGGGAGCAGTACTTC. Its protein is CAWSSPGLAGRWEQYF.

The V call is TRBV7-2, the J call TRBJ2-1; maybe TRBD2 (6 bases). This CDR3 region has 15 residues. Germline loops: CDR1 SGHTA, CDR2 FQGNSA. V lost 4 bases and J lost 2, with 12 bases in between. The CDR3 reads CASSWGLYTYNEQFF. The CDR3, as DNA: TGTGCCAGCAGCTGGGGACTCTACACCTACAATGAGCAGTTCTTC.

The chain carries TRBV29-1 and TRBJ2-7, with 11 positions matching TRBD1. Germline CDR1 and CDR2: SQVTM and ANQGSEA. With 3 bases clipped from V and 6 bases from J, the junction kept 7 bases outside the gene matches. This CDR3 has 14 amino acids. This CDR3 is CSVDLGTGGFEQYF. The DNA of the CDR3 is TGCAGCGTTGACCTTGGGACAGGGGGTTTCGAGCAGTACTTC.

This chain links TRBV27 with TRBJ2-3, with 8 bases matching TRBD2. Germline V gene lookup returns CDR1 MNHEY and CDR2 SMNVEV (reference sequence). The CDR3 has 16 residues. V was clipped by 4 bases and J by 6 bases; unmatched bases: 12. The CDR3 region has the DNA TGTGCCAGCAGTTCATTTAGCGGGGAGCCAGGGGATACGCAGTATTTT. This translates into CASSSFSGEPGDTQYF.

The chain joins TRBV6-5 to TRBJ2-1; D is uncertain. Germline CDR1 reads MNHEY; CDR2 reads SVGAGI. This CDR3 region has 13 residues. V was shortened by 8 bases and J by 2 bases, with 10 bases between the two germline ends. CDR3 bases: TGTGCCAGCTCGCTATCGCCCTACAATGAGCAGTTCTTC. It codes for CASSLSPYNEQFF.

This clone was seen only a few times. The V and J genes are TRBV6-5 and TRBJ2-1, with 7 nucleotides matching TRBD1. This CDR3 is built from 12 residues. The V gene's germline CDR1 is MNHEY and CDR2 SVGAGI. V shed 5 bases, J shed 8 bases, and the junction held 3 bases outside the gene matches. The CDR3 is CASSTGVDEQFF. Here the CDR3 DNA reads TGTGCCAGCAGTACAGGGGTGGATGAGCAGTTCTTC.

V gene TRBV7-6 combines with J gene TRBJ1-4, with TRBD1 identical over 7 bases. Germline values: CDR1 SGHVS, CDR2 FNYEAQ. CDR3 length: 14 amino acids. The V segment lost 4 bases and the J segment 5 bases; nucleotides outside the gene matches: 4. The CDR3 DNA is TGTGCCAGCAGCTATGGGACAGTCAATGAAAAACTGTTTTTT. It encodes CASSYGTVNEKLFF.

This CDR3 is CASSLPQRNTGELFF. The CDR3 region has the DNA TGTGCCAGCAGCTTACCCCAGAGGAACACCGGGGAGCTGTTTTTT. V gene TRBV13 combines with J gene TRBJ2-2; D not resolved. This CDR3 region has 15 residues. Trimming removed 2 bases at V and 1 base at J, with 8 bases between. Germline assignment: CDR1 PRHDT and CDR2 FYEKMQ (reference sequence).

This CDR3 reads CASSVMQIPEQYF. In DNA form, the CDR3 reads TGTGCCAGCAGCGTAATGCAGATACCGGAACAGTATTTT. The chain uses TRBV7-9 and TRBJ2-3; D gene unclear. Trimming removed 5 bases from V and 12 bases from J, with 18 bases in between. The CDR3 consists of 13 residues. CDR1 and CDR2 from the germline V gene are SEHNR and FQNEAQ (reference sequence).

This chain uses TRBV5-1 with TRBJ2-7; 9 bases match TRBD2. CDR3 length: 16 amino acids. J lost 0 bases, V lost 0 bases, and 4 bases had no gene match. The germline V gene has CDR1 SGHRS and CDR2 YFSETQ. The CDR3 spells CASSLVGTSTSYEQYF. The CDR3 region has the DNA TGCGCCAGCAGCTTGGTAGGGACTAGCACCTCCTACGAGCAGTACTTC.

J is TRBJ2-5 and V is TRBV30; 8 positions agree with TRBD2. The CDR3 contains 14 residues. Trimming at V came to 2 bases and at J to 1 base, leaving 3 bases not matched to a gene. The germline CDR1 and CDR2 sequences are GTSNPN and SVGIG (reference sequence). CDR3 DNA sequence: TGTGCCTGGAGTCGCGGGAGGACCCAAGAGACCCAGTACTTC. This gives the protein CAWSRGRTQETQYF. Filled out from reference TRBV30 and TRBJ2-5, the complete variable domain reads SQTIHQWPATLVQPVGSPLSLECTVEGTSNPNLYWYRQAAGRGLQLLFYSVGIGQISSEVPQNLSASRPQDRQFILSSKKLLLSDSGFYLCAWSRGRTQETQYFGPGTRLLVL.

The CDR3 is CASSAGTLNEQFF. The CDR3 DNA sequence: TGTGCCAGCAGCGCCGGGACCCTCAATGAGCAGTTCTTC. V is TRBV27 and J is TRBJ2-1; D may match TRBD1 or TRBD2 (5 bases each). Trimming pared 6 bases from V and 6 bases from J, leaving 12 bases between. CDR3 size: 13 residues. The V gene's germline CDR1 is MNHEY and CDR2 SMNVEV (reference sequence).

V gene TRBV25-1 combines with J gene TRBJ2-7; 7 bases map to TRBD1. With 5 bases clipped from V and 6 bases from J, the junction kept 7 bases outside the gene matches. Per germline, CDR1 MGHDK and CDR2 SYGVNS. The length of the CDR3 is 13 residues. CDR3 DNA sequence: TGTGCCAGCAGTAAGGGGGCGCTGACCGAGCAGTACTTC. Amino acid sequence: CASSKGALTEQYF.

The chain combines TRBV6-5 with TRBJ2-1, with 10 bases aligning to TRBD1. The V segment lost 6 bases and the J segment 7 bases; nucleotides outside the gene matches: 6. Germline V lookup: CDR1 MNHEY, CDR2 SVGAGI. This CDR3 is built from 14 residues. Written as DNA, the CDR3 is TGTGCCAGCAGCCCCGGACAGGGGGGGAATGAGCAGTTCTTC. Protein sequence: CASSPGQGGNEQFF.

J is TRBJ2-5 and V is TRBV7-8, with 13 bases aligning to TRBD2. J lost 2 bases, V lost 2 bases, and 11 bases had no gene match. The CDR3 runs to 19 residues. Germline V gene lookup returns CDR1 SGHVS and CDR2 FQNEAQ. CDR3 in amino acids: CASSLSGLAGASEQETQYF. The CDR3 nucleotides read TGTGCCAGCAGCTTATCCGGACTAGCGGGAGCTTCCGAACAAGAGACCCAGTACTTC.

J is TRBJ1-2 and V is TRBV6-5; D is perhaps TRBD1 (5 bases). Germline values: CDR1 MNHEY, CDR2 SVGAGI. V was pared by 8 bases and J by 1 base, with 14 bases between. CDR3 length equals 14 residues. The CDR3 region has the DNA TGTGCCAGCTCATCAGGGAAAGTTAACTATGGCTACACCTTC. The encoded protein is CASSSGKVNYGYTF.

The DNA for the CDR3 is TGTGCCAGCAGCCCTAGGACAGGATTAGCCAAAAACATTCAGTACTTC. It specifies CASSPRTGLAKNIQYF. The chain combines TRBV7-9 with TRBJ2-4, with TRBD1 matching 7 bases. V lost 5 bases and J lost 0; bases outside the gene matches: 7. Germline V CDR1 and CDR2: SEHNR, FQNEAQ (reference sequence). CDR3 size: 16 residues. Variable domain in full (rest from reference TRBV7-9 and TRBJ2-4): DTGVSQNPRHKITKRGQNVTFRCDPISEHNRLYWYRQTLGQGPEFLTYFQNEAQLEKSRLLSDRFSAERPKGSFSTLEIQRTEQGDSAMYLCASSPRTGLAKNIQYFGAGTRLSVL.

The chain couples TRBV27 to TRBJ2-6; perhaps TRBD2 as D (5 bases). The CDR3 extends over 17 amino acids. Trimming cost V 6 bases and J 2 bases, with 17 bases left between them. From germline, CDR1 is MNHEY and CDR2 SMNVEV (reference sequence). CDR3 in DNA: TGTGCCAGCAGCACCCACGAGGGTGGAGCTGGGGCCAACGTCCTGACTTTC. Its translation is CASSTHEGGAGANVLTF.

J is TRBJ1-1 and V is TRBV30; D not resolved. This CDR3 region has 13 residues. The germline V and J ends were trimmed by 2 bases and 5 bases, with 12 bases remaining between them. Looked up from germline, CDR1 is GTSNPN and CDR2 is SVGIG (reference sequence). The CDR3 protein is CAWSWGGKTEAFF. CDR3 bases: TGTGCCTGGAGTTGGGGTGGAAAGACTGAAGCTTTCTTT.

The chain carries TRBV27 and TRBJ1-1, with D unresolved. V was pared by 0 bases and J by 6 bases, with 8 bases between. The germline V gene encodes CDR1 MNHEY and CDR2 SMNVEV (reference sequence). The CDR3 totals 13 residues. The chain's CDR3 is CASSLSQRSEAFF. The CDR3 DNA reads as TGTGCCAGCAGTTTATCTCAGAGGTCTGAAGCTTTCTTT.

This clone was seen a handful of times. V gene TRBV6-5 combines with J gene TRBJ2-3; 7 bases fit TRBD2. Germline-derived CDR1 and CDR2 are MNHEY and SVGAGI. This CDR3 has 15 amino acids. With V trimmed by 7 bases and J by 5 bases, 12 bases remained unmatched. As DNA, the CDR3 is TGTGCCAGCAACGTACTACCCGGGAGGCTAGATACGCAGTATTTT. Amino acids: CASNVLPGRLDTQYF.

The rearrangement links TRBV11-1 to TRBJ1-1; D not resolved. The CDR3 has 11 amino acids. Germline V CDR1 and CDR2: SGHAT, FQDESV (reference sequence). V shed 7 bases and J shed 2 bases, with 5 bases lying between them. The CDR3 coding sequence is TGTGCCAGCACCCAAAACACTGAAGCTTTCTTT. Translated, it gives CASTQNTEAFF.

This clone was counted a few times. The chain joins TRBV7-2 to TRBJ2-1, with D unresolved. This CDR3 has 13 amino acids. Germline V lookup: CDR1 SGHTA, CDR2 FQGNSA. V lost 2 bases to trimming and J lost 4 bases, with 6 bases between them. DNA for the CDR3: TGTGCCAGCAGCTTATTAACTTACAATGAGCAGTTCTTC. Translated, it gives CASSLLTYNEQFF.